This T cell receptor beta chain was found in a study of T-cell memory formation after mild COVID-19. Germline lookup yields CDR1 KGHDR and CDR2 SFDVKD. The CDR3 runs to 14 residues. Trimming took off 5 bases at V and 2 bases at J, with 10 bases between the two ends. 5'RACE, which relied on constant-segment primers, yielded TCR alpha and TCR beta cDNA libraries carrying sample barcodes and UMIs. TCRdb fed the 5' RACE reads into MiXCR, producing one record per CDR3 protein. The table lists 180,000 or so distinct CDR3 sequences, approximately 10% of them singletons. This clonotype has just a few counts. Antigen specificity is unknown. Study outcomes and limitations: A balance of CD4 and CD8 characterized clones contracting day 15 to 85, whereas later expanders leaned CD4+.

The rearrangement uses TRBV24-1 and TRBJ2-3; possible D gene TRBD1, 6 bases. The receptor was isolated from a young man who had mild COVID-19 (a few samples of this study predate the infection). Cell type and time point are not known. The sample taken for sequencing was PBMCs or a T cell subset sorted from them (not recorded which). The CDR3 DNA follows: TGTGCCACCAGTGCCGGGACACCCACAGATACGCAGTATTTT. Protein: CATSAGTPTDTQYF.